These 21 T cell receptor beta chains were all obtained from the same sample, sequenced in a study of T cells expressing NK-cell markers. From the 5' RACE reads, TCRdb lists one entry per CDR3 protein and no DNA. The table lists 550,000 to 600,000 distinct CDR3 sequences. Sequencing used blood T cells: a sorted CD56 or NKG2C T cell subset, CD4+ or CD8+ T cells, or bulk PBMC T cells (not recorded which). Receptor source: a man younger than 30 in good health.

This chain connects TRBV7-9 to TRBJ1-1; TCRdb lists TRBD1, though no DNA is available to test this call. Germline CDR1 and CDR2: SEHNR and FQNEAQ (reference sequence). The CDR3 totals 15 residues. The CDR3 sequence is CASSAGGGRNTEAFF.

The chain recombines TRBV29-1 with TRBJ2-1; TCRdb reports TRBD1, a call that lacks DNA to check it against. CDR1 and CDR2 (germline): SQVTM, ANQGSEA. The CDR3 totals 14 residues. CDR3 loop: CSVEGGRGAYEQFF.

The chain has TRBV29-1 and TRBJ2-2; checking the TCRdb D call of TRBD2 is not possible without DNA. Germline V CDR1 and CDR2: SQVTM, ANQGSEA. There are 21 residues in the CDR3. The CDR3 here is CSVEDRLASGRAHGYTGELFF.

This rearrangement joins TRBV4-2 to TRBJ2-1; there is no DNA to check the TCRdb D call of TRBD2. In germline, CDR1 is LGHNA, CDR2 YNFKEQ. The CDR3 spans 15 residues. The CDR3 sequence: CASSQVEASYNEQFF.

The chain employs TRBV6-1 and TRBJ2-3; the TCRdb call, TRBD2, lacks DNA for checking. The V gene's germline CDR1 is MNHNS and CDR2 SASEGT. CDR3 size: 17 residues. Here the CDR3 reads CASSSGLAGAFTDTQYF.

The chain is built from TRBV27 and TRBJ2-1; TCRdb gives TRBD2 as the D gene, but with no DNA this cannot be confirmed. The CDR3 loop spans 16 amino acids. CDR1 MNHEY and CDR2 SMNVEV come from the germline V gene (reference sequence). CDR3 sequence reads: CASSRRLAGGRNEQFF.

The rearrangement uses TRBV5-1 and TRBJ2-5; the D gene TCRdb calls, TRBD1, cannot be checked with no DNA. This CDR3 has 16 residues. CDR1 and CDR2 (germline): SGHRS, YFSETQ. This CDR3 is CASSSIQGAFQETQYF.

CDR3 sequence reads: CASSAGDWGTEAFF. The chain combines TRBV5-6 with TRBJ1-1; TCRdb indicates TRBD1, and absent DNA this call remains unverified. The germline V gene encodes CDR1 SGHDT and CDR2 YYEEEE. The CDR3 extends over 14 amino acids.

This chain's CDR3 is CASSSPGTSASDEQFF. The chain joins TRBV12-3 or TRBV12-4 to TRBJ2-1; as DNA is missing, the TRBD2 call by TCRdb cannot be tested. This CDR3 is built from 16 residues.

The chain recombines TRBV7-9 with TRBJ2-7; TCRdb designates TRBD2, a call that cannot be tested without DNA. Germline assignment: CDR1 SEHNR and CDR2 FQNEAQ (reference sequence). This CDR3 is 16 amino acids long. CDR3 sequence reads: CASSLRLAQKYYEQYF.

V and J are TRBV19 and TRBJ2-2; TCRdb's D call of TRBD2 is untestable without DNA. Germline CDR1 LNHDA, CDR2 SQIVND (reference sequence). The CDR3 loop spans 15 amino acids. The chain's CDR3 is CASKTAAVNTGELFF.

This CDR3 reads CSVVRAGDSTDTQYF. The chain is built from TRBV29-1 and TRBJ2-3; TCRdb returns TRBD2, unconfirmable since there is no DNA. The CDR3 is 15 residues long. Germline V gene data show CDR1 as SQVTM and CDR2 as ANQGSEA.

This CDR3 is CSARDPMTGLEPDTQYF. This sequence joins TRBV20-1 and TRBJ2-3; the TCRdb D gene call, TRBD1, has no DNA to confirm it. The CDR3 totals 17 residues. Germline values: CDR1 DFQATT, CDR2 SNEGSKA (reference sequence).

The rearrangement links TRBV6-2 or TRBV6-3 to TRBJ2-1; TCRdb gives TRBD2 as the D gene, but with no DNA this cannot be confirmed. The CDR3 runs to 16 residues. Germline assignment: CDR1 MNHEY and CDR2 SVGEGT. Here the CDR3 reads CASRPGTSGRAGEQFF.

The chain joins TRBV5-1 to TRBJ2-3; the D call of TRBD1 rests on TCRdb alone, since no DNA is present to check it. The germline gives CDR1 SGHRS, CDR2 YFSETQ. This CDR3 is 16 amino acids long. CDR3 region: CASSLSTGGGTDTQYF.

CDR3 amino acids: CSAAHRTSGNSYEQYF. The rearrangement links TRBV20-1 to TRBJ2-7; TCRdb picks TRBD2, but there is no DNA to check that call. The germline V gene has CDR1 DFQATT and CDR2 SNEGSKA (reference sequence). This CDR3 is 16 amino acids long.

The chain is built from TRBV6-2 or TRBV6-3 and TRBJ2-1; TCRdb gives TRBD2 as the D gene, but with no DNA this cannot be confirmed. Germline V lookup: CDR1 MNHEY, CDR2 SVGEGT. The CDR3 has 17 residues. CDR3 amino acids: CASSPQTSGRARDEQFF.

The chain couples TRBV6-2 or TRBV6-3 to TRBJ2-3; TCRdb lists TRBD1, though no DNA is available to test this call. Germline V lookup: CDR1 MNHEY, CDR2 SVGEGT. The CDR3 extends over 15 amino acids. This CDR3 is CASSLVARGTDTQYF.

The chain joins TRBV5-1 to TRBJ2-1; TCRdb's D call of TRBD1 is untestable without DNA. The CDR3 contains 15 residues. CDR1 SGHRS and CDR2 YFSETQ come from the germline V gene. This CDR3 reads CASSPTWTGVSEQFF.

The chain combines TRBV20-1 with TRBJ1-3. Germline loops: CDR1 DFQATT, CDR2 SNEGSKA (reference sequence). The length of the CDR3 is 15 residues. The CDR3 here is CSARDFGDVRNTIYF.

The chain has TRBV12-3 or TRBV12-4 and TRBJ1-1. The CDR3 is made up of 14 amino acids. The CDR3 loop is CASSRPARNTEAFF.